These T cell receptor beta chains were read from a single sample in a study of T cell responses to AZD1222 COVID-19 vaccine. Sequenced by immunoSEQ multiplex PCR; TCRdb stores in-frame clones only, minus some. The sample yields 200,000 to 300,000 clones, 85% to 95% seen once. The sequences come from peripheral blood, collected on day 0 of AZD1222 vaccination. Receptors were obtained from an adult in good health. The conserved cysteine and the conserved F or W are not part of the CDR3 here. The D gene is left open where the match is weak.

d_call j_call v_call cdr3_aa
. TRBJ1-6 TRBV25-1 ASSKGLPGNSPLH
. TRBJ2-2 TRBV2 ASSEAYRYTGELF
. TRBJ2-2 TRBV3-1/TRBV3-2 ASSQYRGGELF
. TRBJ2-7 TRBV6-2/TRBV6-3 ASSYPGLGQY
TRBD1 TRBJ2-1 TRBV19 ASSTRTGAPSYNEQF
TRBD2 TRBJ2-7 TRBV11-2 ASSPGGSQEQY
TRBD1 TRBJ1-4 TRBV5-1 ASSLEGAATNEKLF
. TRBJ2-1 TRBV24-1 ATSDPRDPSYNEQF
. TRBJ2-3 TRBV18 ASSPPGRFSSTDTQY
. TRBJ1-4 TRBV18 ASSNPFRGIIGREKLF
. TRBJ2-5 TRBV7-9 ASSPRAPASTQY